One and the same sample provided the 29 T cell receptor beta chains below, sequenced in a study of T-cell memory formation after mild COVID-19. TCRdb ran MiXCR on the 5' RACE reads and lists one entry per CDR3 protein. The sample lists 300,000 or so distinct CDR3 sequences; about 15% were seen once. Sample: PBMCs or a T cell subset sorted from them (not recorded which). These receptors were obtained from a man aged 18 to 29 who had mild COVID-19 (a few samples of this study predate the infection). Cell type and time point are not known.

At least ten counts were recorded for this clonotype. The gene calls are TRBV11-2 and TRBJ2-1; 8 bases map to TRBD1. This CDR3 region has 16 residues. The germline CDR1 and CDR2 sequences are SGHAT and FQNNGV. The trim removed 3 bases at V and 2 bases at J, leaving 6 bases unmatched. CDR3 amino acids: CASSLGLTGAYNEQFF. DNA of the CDR3: TGTGCCAGCAGCTTGGGATTGACAGGGGCCTACAATGAGCAGTTCTTC.

A few counts support this clonotype. The chain couples TRBV4-2 to TRBJ1-1, with 9 bases lining up with TRBD1. Germline CDR1 LGHNA, CDR2 YNFKEQ. The CDR3 spans 14 residues. Unmatched junction bases numbered 6, after V lost 4 bases and J lost 6 bases. The CDR3, as DNA: TGTGCCAGCAGCCGAGGACAGGGGATCCCTGAAGCTTTCTTT. Encoded protein: CASSRGQGIPEAFF.

This rearrangement joins TRBV5-1 to TRBJ1-1; 7 bases line up with TRBD1. This CDR3 has 16 residues. J was trimmed by 0 bases and V by 1 base; bases with no gene match: 6. Germline V gene lookup returns CDR1 SGHRS and CDR2 YFSETQ. The CDR3 DNA follows: TGCGCCAGCAGCTTGACGTCAGGGGGAATGAACACTGAAGCTTTCTTT. Translated, it gives CASSLTSGGMNTEAFF.

This clonotype was observed a handful of times. The J gene is TRBJ1-3, the V gene TRBV11-2; D is ambiguous. The V and J ends lost 0 bases and 2 bases respectively, with 20 bases between them. Germline V gene lookup returns CDR1 SGHAT and CDR2 FQNNGV. The CDR3 sequence is 19 residues long. The CDR3 DNA reads TGTGCCAGCAGCTTAGATCGTGTGGCAGGCAAAAACGCTGGAAACACCATATATTTT. As protein: CASSLDRVAGKNAGNTIYF.

This clonotype has just a few counts. V usage is TRBV20-1 and J usage is TRBJ2-3; the match to TRBD2 covers 7 bases. Germline assignment: CDR1 DFQATT and CDR2 SNEGSKA (reference sequence). The CDR3 sequence is 15 residues long. With V trimmed by 0 bases and J by 4 bases, 7 bases remained unmatched. CDR3 coding DNA: TGCAGTGCTAGAGATCGGCGGGGGTCATCAGATACGCAGTATTTT. It specifies CSARDRRGSSDTQYF.

The chain links TRBV9 to TRBJ2-1; 7 bases match TRBD1. The V and J ends lost 4 bases and 9 bases, in that order; junction bases with no gene match: 10. Germline V lookup: CDR1 SGDLS, CDR2 YYNGEE. CDR3 length: 14 residues. The CDR3 DNA sequence: TGTGCCAGCAGCCCAAGCCAACAGGGGATTGAGCAGTTCTTC. Translated: CASSPSQQGIEQFF.

There are a few counts of this clonotype. The chain employs TRBV13 and TRBJ2-5; D ambiguous. Trimming removed 5 bases at V and 5 bases at J, with 12 bases between. The CDR3 is 13 amino acids. Germline CDR1 and CDR2: PRHDT and FYEKMQ (reference sequence). The CDR3 reads CASSMGPTETQYF. The CDR3 DNA sequence: TGTGCCAGCAGCATGGGTCCTACGGAGACCCAGTACTTC.

The CDR3 spells CASSFYPQGNYEQYV. The CDR3 DNA is TGTGCCAGCAGCTTTTACCCCCAGGGCAACTACGAGCAGTACGTC. The V gene is TRBV7-9, the J gene TRBJ2-7, with D possibly TRBD1 on 5 matching bases. The germline V and J ends were trimmed by 3 bases and 3 bases, with 15 bases remaining between them. Germline V gives CDR1 SEHNR, CDR2 FQNEAQ (reference sequence). The CDR3 sequence is 15 residues long.

This clonotype was counted between two and nine times. The J gene is TRBJ1-1, the V gene TRBV4-2; the D is unclear. Between the trimmed V and J ends, which lost 0 bases and 3 bases, there was a span of 5 bases. The CDR3 runs to 13 residues. Germline loops: CDR1 LGHNA, CDR2 YNFKEQ. CDR3 amino acids: CASSQEADTEAFF. CDR3 in DNA: TGTGCCAGCAGCCAAGAGGCGGACACTGAAGCTTTCTTT.

The V and J genes are TRBV5-4 and TRBJ2-1; tentatively, D is TRBD1 or TRBD2 (5 bases each). Per germline, CDR1 SGHNT and CDR2 YYREEE (reference sequence). This CDR3 is built from 12 residues. Trimming took 5 bases from V and 9 from J, leaving 12 bases between them. The CDR3 bases are TGTGCCAGCAGGGTGAGGGGTGGTGAGCAGTTCTTC. Encoded protein: CASRVRGGEQFF. The full variable domain, completed using reference TRBV5-4 and TRBJ2-1, is ETGVTQSPTHLIKTRGQQVTLRCSSQSGHNTVSWYQQALGQGPQFIFQYYREEENGRGNFPPRFSGLQFPNYSSELNVNALELDDSALYLCASRVRGGEQFFGPGTRLTVL.

V and J are TRBV12-3 or TRBV12-4 and TRBJ1-2; TRBD1 aligns across 8 bases. Trimming took 5 bases from V and 8 from J; bases not matched to a gene: 10. The CDR3 totals 14 residues. This CDR3 reads CASSLLQGAWGYTF. Here the CDR3 DNA reads TGTGCCAGCAGTCTCCTCCAGGGGGCTTGGGGCTACACCTTC.

This clonotype has ten or more counts. The V and J genes are TRBV5-1 and TRBJ2-4; unclear D gene. The CDR3 is 15 amino acids. The germline V gene encodes CDR1 SGHRS and CDR2 YFSETQ. Trimming took 4 bases from V and 2 from J, leaving 13 bases between them. The CDR3 spells CASSDQDGTKNIQYF. The CDR3 DNA reads TGCGCCAGCAGCGACCAGGACGGAACCAAAAACATTCAGTACTTC. The full variable domain, with the rest looked up from reference TRBV5-1 and TRBJ2-4, is KAGVTQTPRYLIKTRGQQVTLSCSPISGHRSVSWYQQTPGQGLQFLFEYFSETQRNKGNFPGRFSGRQFSNSRSEMNVSTLELGDSALYLCASSDQDGTKNIQYFGAGTRLSVL.

V and J are TRBV3-1 and TRBJ1-5; maybe TRBD1 (5 bases). This CDR3 is 13 amino acids long. The V end was cut by 4 bases, the J end by 5 bases, with 9 bases between. Germline V gene sequence: CDR1 LGHDT, CDR2 YNNKEL (reference sequence). The CDR3 nucleotides read TGTGCCAGCAGCCCAGCCAGGGATCAGCCCCAGCATTTT. This codes for CASSPARDQPQHF.

The chain links TRBV30 to TRBJ2-1; D perhaps matches TRBD2 (7 bases). Germline values: CDR1 GTSNPN, CDR2 SVGIG (reference sequence). This CDR3 comprises 14 residues. V lost 5 bases, J lost 8 bases, and 19 bases lay in between. The CDR3 region is CAWLQTGGRDEQFF. The CDR3 bases are TGTGCCTGGCTCCAGACGGGGGGCAGGGATGAGCAGTTCTTC. Full variable domain (remainder filled in from reference TRBV30 and TRBJ2-1): SQTIHQWPATLVQPVGSPLSLECTVEGTSNPNLYWYRQAAGRGLQLLFYSVGIGQISSEVPQNLSASRPQDRQFILSSKKLLLSDSGFYLCAWLQTGGRDEQFFGPGTRLTVL.

The rearrangement joins TRBV15 to TRBJ2-2; a possible D gene is TRBD2 (6 bases). This CDR3 contains 18 residues. Germline loops: CDR1 LNHNV, CDR2 YYDKDF (reference sequence). Trimming removed 3 bases at V and 6 bases at J, with 23 bases between. CDR3 nucleotides: TGTGCCACCAGCAGCACCGCGCTGGGGGAGGCTGACTCCGGGGAGCTGTTTTTT. Encoded protein: CATSSTALGEADSGELFF. The variable domain in full, completed from reference TRBV15 and TRBJ2-2, reads DAMVIQNPRYQVTQFGKPVTLSCSQTLNHNVMYWYQQKSSQAPKLLFHYYDKDFNNEADTPDNFQSRRPNTSFCFLDIRSPGLGDTAMYLCATSSTALGEADSGELFFGEGSRLTVL.

The chain joins TRBV18 to TRBJ1-1; D gene uncertain. From germline, CDR1 is KGHSH and CDR2 LQKENI. The length of the CDR3 is 12 residues. Trimming removed 3 bases at V and 8 bases at J, with 10 bases between. The CDR3 bases are TGTGCCAGCTCACCGGACGACCGCGAAGCTTTCTTT. It is translated as CASSPDDREAFF.

V is TRBV2 and J is TRBJ1-2, with D possibly TRBD1 on 5 matching bases. The V gene lost 4 bases and the J gene lost 6 bases, with 9 bases spanning the gap. Germline-derived CDR1 and CDR2 are SNHLY and FYNNEI. This CDR3 comprises 12 residues. The CDR3 coding sequence is TGTGCCAGCAGTGTTGACAGAAATGGCTACACCTTC. Translation: CASSVDRNGYTF.

This clonotype was detected many times. The chain links TRBV5-1 to TRBJ1-3, with D unclear. The ends were cut back, 2 bases at V and 5 bases at J, with 11 bases in the middle. The CDR3 totals 14 residues. Germline V CDR1 and CDR2: SGHRS, YFSETQ. The CDR3 nucleotides read TGCGCCAGCAGCTTATTCGGTTGGAGAAACACCATATATTTT. Amino acid sequence: CASSLFGWRNTIYF.

V gene TRBV12-3 or TRBV12-4 combines with J gene TRBJ2-7; D might be TRBD2 (5 bases). The CDR3 has 13 residues. Trimming took off 3 bases at V and 0 bases at J, with 6 bases between the two ends. CDR3 DNA: TGTGCCAGCAGTTTCACTAGCTCCTACGAGCAGTACTTC. Its protein is CASSFTSSYEQYF.

This clonotype was seen repeatedly, ten times or more. CDR3 region: CASSPGAGTDTQYF. The CDR3 DNA reads as TGTGCCAGCAGCCCCGGGGCGGGCACAGATACGCAGTATTTT. V usage is TRBV3-1 and J usage is TRBJ2-3, with D perhaps assigned TRBD1 or TRBD2 (5 bases each). Trimming cost V 4 bases and J 1 base, with 9 bases left between them. This CDR3 comprises 14 residues. CDR1 is LGHDT, CDR2 YNNKEL, per germline (reference sequence).

This clonotype was counted ten times or more. The V call is TRBV7-9, the J call TRBJ2-3; D ambiguous. The CDR3 contains 14 residues. The V gene's germline CDR1 is SEHNR and CDR2 FQNEAQ (reference sequence). Trimming left V 5 bases short and J 0 bases short, with 9 bases between. The CDR3: CASSPGLSTDTQYF. CDR3 in DNA: TGTGCCAGCAGCCCGGGCCTGAGCACAGATACGCAGTATTTT.

V is TRBV7-8 and J is TRBJ2-2; tentatively, D is TRBD2 (5 bases). The CDR3 contains 16 residues. Between the trimmed V and J ends, which lost 4 bases and 3 bases, there was a span of 15 bases. Germline values: CDR1 SGHVS, CDR2 FQNEAQ. The DNA of the CDR3 is TGTGCCAGCAGCTACTTAGTTCGGGGTGACACCGGGGAGCTGTTTTTT. Its translation: CASSYLVRGDTGELFF.

This clonotype was observed a handful of times. The chain is built from TRBV19 and TRBJ2-2; the D is unclear. This CDR3 region has 13 residues. Germline lookup yields CDR1 LNHDA and CDR2 SQIVND (reference sequence). Trimming took off 3 bases at V and 6 bases at J, with 8 bases between the two ends. CDR3 loop: CASSIWGSGELFF. The CDR3 region has the DNA TGTGCCAGTAGTATCTGGGGATCCGGGGAGCTGTTTTTT.

This clonotype was counted between two and nine times. The chain couples TRBV6-1 to TRBJ2-5; a possible D gene is TRBD2 (5 bases). Germline values: CDR1 MNHNS, CDR2 SASEGT. Trimming pared 7 bases from V and 4 bases from J, leaving 13 bases between. The CDR3 runs to 13 residues. CDR3 coding DNA: TGTGCCAGCAAGGTCGCAGGAGGAGAGACCCAGTACTTC. The encoded protein is CASKVAGGETQYF.

This clonotype was found a few times. CDR3: CASSEGASGAGETQYF. For the CDR3, the DNA is TGTGCCAGCAGTGAGGGGGCTAGCGGGGCCGGGGAGACCCAGTACTTC. The chain carries TRBV6-1 and TRBJ2-5, with 9 bases that match TRBD2. V shed 3 bases and J 5 bases; nucleotides not matched to a gene: 10. The CDR3 extends over 16 amino acids. In germline, CDR1 is MNHNS, CDR2 SASEGT.

This clonotype was seen a handful of times. The CDR3 region is CASSQTGTGARWEQFF. The CDR3 nucleotides read TGCGCCAGCAGCCAGACCGGGACAGGGGCTAGGTGGGAGCAGTTCTTC. This sequence joins TRBV4-1 and TRBJ2-1, with TRBD1 matching over 10 bases. In germline, CDR1 is MGHRA, CDR2 YSYEKL. The CDR3 runs 16 residues. J lost 10 bases, V lost 3 bases, and 12 bases had no gene match.

Ten or more counts support this clonotype. The chain combines TRBV7-9 with TRBJ2-1, with a possible D match to TRBD2 (5 bases). The CDR3 runs 14 residues. Germline values: CDR1 SEHNR, CDR2 FQNEAQ (reference sequence). Trimming removed 5 bases from V and 4 bases from J, with 12 bases in between. CDR3 coding DNA: TGTGCCAGCAGCATACGAGGGCCATACAATGAGCAGTTCTTC. The encoded protein is CASSIRGPYNEQFF.

This clonotype has more than one count but fewer than ten. The chain combines TRBV20-1 with TRBJ1-5, with TRBD1 matching 7 bases. Trimming cost V 0 bases and J 3 bases; bases outside gene matches: 8. CDR1 is DFQATT and CDR2 is SNEGSKA in the germline V gene (reference sequence). The CDR3 is made up of 16 amino acids. The chain's CDR3 is CSARDFDRVINQPQHF. The CDR3 DNA reads TGCAGTGCTAGAGATTTCGACAGGGTGATCAATCAGCCCCAGCATTTT.

This clonotype appeared a few times. This sequence joins TRBV3-1 and TRBJ1-4, with D perhaps matching TRBD1 (5 bases). CDR3 length equals 16 residues. Germline-derived CDR1 and CDR2 are LGHDT and YNNKEL (reference sequence). V was shortened by 1 base and J by 5 bases, with 14 bases between the two germline ends. CDR3 DNA: TGTGCCAGCAGCCAAGCTAGCAGGGATCCCAATGAAAAACTGTTTTTT. This translates into CASSQASRDPNEKLFF.